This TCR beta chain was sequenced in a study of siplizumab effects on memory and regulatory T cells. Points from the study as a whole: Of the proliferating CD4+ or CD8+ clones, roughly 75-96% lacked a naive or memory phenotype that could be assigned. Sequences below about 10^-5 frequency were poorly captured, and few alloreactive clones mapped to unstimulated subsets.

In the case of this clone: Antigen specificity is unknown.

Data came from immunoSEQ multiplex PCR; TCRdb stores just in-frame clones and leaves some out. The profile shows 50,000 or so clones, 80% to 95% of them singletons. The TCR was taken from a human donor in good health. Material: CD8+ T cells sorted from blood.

The CDR3 loop reads CASSPMRDTEAFF. In DNA, the CDR3 is TGTGCCAGCTCACCAATGAGGGACACTGAAGCTTTCTTT. J is TRBJ1-1 and V is TRBV18; no clear D. This CDR3 has 13 amino acids. Germline V gene lookup returns CDR1 KGHSH and CDR2 LQKENI. Trimming took off 2 bases at V and 3 bases at J, with 7 bases between the two ends.